The 9 T cell receptor beta chains reported below all come from one sample, sequenced in a study of blood T cell repertoires in COVID-19 (dated by TCRdb to between 2020 and 2021). Library preparation used the immunoSEQ multiplex PCR assay. As stored in TCRdb, this immuneACCESS dataset retains in-frame rearrangements with V and J assigned. A fraction of the clones does not appear; measured against another copy, unresolved V genes explain less than half of the discrepancy, and the remainder lacks a known reason. The sample table records roughly 220,000 clones; 84% of these occur just once. The biggest ten clones account for 1.4% of the sample. Sequencing was performed on peripheral blood. These receptors originate from a woman aged 40 to 55 who had recovered from COVID-19.

This clone came up a few times. The CDR3: CASSLRSKNYNEQFF. CDR3 DNA: TGTGCCAGCAGCTTAAGGAGTAAAAACTACAATGAGCAGTTCTTC. The chain has TRBV7-9 and TRBJ2-1; D gene unclear. V shed 2 bases and J shed 3 bases, with 11 bases lying between them. The germline V gene encodes CDR1 SEHNR and CDR2 FQNEAQ (reference sequence). The CDR3 spans 15 residues.

The chain carries TRBV7-8 and TRBJ1-2, with 8 bases identical to TRBD1. The germline V gene encodes CDR1 SGHVS and CDR2 FQNEAQ. V was pared by 5 bases and J by 2 bases, with 7 bases of the junction left unmatched. The CDR3 length is 15 residues. DNA of the CDR3: TGTGCCAGCAGCACCCGGGACAGGACCAACTATGGCTACACCTTC. The encoded protein is CASSTRDRTNYGYTF.

V and J are TRBV12-3 or TRBV12-4 and TRBJ2-2; 7 bases are a match to TRBD1. V shed 7 bases and J 6 bases; nucleotides not matched to a gene: 5. CDR3 size: 13 residues. The CDR3 coding sequence is TGTGCCAGCACCAGACAGGGTCCCGGGGAGCTGTTTTTT. Protein: CASTRQGPGELFF.

V usage is TRBV10-3 and J usage is TRBJ1-1; D unclear. The length of the CDR3 is 13 residues. V gave up 3 bases and J gave up 0 bases, with 5 bases separating them. CDR1 is ENHRY and CDR2 is SYGVKD in the germline V gene. CDR3 bases: TGTGCCATCAGTGATATCCTGAACACTGAAGCTTTCTTT. Translating it yields CAISDILNTEAFF.

The chain uses TRBV5-3 and TRBJ2-4, with D tentatively TRBD1 (5 bases). TRBV5-3 is designated an ORF whose function remains uncertain. CDR3 length: 14 amino acids. Trimming removed 4 bases from V and 4 bases from J, with 12 bases in between. In nucleotides, the CDR3 is TGTGCCAGAAGCCCGGAGACAGTAAAAAACATTCAGTACTTC. Its protein product is CARSPETVKNIQYF.

The chain joins TRBV11-2 to TRBJ1-1; a weak D match, TRBD1 (6 bases). CDR3 length equals 14 residues. The germline V and J ends were trimmed by 5 bases and 3 bases, with 13 bases remaining between them. Germline CDR1 and CDR2: SGHAT and FQNNGV. The CDR3 coding sequence is TGTGCCAGCAGCCGAGGGGGAGTAGACACTGAAGCTTTCTTT. Amino acid sequence: CASSRGGVDTEAFF.

V gene TRBV5-4 combines with J gene TRBJ2-5; no reliable D call. Germline assignment: CDR1 SGHNT and CDR2 YYREEE (reference sequence). The V end was cut by 1 base, the J end by 5 bases, with 12 bases between. The CDR3 extends over 14 amino acids. The CDR3 nucleotides read TGTGCCAGCAGCTTGAACTCAGGTGGGGAGACCCAGTACTTC. It is translated as CASSLNSGGETQYF.

The chain uses TRBV11-2 and TRBJ2-2; 9 bases align to TRBD2. The CDR3 covers 14 residues. Germline CDR1 reads SGHAT; CDR2 reads FQNNGV. Trimming removed 8 bases from V and 4 bases from J; junction bases left unmatched: 5. In DNA, the CDR3 is TGTGCCAGCCGGCTAGCGGGGTTCACCGGGGAGCTGTTTTTT. Translated: CASRLAGFTGELFF.

The V gene is TRBV10-3, the J gene TRBJ2-7; D gene uncertain. Germline CDR1 is ENHRY and CDR2 is SYGVKD. Trimming cost V 7 bases and J 3 bases, with 16 bases left between them. The CDR3 spans 14 residues. As DNA, the CDR3 is TGTGCCATCACCCCTAGTTCCATGAACTACGAGCAGTACTTC. It translates to CAITPSSMNYEQYF.